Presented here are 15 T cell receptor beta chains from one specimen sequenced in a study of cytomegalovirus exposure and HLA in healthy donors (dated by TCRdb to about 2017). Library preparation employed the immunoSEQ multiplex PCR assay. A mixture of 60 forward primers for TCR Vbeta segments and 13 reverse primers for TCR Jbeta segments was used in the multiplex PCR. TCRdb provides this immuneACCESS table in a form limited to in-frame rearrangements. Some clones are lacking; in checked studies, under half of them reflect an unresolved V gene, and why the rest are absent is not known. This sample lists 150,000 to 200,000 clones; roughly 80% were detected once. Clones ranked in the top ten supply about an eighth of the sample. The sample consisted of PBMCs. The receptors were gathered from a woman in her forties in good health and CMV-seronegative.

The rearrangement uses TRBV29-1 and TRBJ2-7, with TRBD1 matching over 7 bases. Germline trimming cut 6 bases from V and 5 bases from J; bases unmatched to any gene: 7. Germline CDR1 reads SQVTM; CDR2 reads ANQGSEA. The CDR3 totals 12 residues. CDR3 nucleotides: TGCAGCGTCCTGGGACAGTTCGACGAGCAGTACTTC. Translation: CSVLGQFDEQYF.

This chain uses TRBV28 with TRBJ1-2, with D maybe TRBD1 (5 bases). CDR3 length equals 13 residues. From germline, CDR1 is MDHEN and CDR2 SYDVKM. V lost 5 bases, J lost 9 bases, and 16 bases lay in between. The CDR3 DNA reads TGTGCCAGCAGTCCGCTCAGGGTTGGGAGCTACACCTTC. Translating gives CASSPLRVGSYTF.

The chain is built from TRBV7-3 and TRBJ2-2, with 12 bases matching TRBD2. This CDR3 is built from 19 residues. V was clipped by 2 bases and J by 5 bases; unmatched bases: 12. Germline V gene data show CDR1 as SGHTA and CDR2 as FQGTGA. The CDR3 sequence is CASSLAPLTSGRRTGELFF. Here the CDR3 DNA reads TGTGCCAGCAGCTTAGCTCCTTTAACTAGCGGGAGGAGAACCGGGGAGCTGTTTTTT.

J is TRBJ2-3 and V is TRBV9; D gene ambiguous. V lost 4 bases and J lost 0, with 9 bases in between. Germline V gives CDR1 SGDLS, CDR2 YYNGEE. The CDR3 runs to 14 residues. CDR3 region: CASSPLSSTDTQYF. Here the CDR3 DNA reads TGTGCCAGCAGCCCACTCTCTAGCACAGATACGCAGTATTTT.

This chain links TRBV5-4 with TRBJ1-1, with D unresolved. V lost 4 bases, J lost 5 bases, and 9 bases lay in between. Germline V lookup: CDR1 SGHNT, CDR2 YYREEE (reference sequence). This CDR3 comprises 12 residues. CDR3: CASSATDTEAFF. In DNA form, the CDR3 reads TGTGCCAGCAGCGCTACAGATACTGAAGCTTTCTTT.

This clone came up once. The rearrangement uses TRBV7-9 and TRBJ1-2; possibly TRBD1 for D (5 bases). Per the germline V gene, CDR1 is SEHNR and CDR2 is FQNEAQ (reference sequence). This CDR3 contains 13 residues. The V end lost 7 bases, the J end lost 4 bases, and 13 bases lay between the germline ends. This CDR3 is CASIGEEGYGYTF. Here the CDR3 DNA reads TGTGCCAGCATAGGGGAGGAGGGCTATGGCTACACCTTC.

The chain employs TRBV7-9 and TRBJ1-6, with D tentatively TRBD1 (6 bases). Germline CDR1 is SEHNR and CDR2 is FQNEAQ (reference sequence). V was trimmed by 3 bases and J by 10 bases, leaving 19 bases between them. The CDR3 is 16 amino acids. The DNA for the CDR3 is TGTGCCAGCAGCTTGACAGGCCCAGATTCGGGGTCACCCCTCCACTTT. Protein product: CASSLTGPDSGSPLHF.

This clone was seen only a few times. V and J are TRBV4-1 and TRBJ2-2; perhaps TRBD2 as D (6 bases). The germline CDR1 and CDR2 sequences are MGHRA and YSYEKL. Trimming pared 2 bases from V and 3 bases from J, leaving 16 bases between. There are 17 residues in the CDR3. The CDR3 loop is CASSQIGRGLDTGELFF. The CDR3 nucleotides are TGCGCCAGCAGCCAAATAGGGCGGGGCCTTGACACCGGGGAGCTGTTTTTT.

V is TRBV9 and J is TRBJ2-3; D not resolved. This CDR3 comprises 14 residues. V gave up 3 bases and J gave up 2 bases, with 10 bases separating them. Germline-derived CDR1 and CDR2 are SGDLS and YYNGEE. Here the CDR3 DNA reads TGTGCCAGCAGCGCCCGTGTCCCCACAGATACGCAGTATTTT. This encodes CASSARVPTDTQYF.

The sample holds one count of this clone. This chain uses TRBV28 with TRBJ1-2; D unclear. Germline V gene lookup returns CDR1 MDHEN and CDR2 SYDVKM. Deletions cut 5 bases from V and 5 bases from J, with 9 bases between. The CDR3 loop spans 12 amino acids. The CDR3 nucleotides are TGTGCCAGCAGTGGAGGGAGTTATGGCTACACCTTC. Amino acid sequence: CASSGGSYGYTF.

Here the CDR3 reads CASSLVGDRAYEQYF. CDR3 coding DNA: TGTGCCAGCAGCTTGGTGGGGGACAGGGCCTACGAGCAGTACTTC. This chain joins TRBV5-4 and TRBJ2-7; 9 positions match TRBD1. V was clipped by 0 bases and J by 2 bases; unmatched bases: 3. The CDR3 is 15 amino acids. CDR1 SGHNT and CDR2 YYREEE come from the germline V gene (reference sequence). Complete variable domain (other parts from reference TRBV5-4 and TRBJ2-7): ETGVTQSPTHLIKTRGQQVTLRCSSQSGHNTVSWYQQALGQGPQFIFQYYREEENGRGNFPPRFSGLQFPNYSSELNVNALELDDSALYLCASSLVGDRAYEQYFGPGTRLTVT.

CDR3 protein: CASSEGRGYNSPLHF. The CDR3 bases are TGTGCCAGTAGTGAGGGCAGGGGGTATAATTCACCCCTCCACTTT. The chain carries TRBV19 and TRBJ1-6, with 7 bases fitting TRBD1. Germline V gene lookup returns CDR1 LNHDA and CDR2 SQIVND (reference sequence). Unmatched junction bases numbered 5, after V lost 5 bases and J lost 4 bases. CDR3 length: 15 amino acids.

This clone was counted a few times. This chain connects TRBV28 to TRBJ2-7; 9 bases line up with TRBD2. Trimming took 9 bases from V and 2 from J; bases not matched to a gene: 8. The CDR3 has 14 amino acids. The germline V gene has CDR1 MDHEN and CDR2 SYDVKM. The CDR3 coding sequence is TGTGCCAGTATAGGGACTAGCCTACCCTACGAGCAGTACTTC. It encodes CASIGTSLPYEQYF.

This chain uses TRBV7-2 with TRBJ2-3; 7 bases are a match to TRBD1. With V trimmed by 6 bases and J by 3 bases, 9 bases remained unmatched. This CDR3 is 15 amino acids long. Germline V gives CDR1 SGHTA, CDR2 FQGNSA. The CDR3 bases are TGTGCCAGCAGAAAGCCGGGACAGATAACAGATACGCAGTATTTT. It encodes CASRKPGQITDTQYF.

The chain's CDR3 is CASRLGTSATYEQYF. DNA of the CDR3: TGTGCCAGCAGACTCGGGACTAGCGCAACCTACGAGCAGTACTTC. V gene TRBV14 combines with J gene TRBJ2-7, with 10 bases lining up with TRBD2. CDR3 length equals 15 residues. The germline V gene encodes CDR1 SGHDN and CDR2 FVKESK. J lost 2 bases, V lost 6 bases, and 7 bases had no gene match.